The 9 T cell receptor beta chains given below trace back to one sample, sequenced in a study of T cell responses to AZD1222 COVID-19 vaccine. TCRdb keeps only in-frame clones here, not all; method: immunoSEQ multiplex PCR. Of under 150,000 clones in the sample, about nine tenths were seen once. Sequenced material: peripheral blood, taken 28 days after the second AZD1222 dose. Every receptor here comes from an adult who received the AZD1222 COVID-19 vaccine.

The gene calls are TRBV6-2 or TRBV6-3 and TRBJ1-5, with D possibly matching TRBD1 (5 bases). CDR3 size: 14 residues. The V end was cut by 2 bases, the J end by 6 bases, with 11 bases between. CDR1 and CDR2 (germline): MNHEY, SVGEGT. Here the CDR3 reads CASSYSFDSQPQHF. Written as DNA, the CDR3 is TGTGCCAGCAGTTACAGCTTCGACAGTCAGCCCCAGCATTTT.

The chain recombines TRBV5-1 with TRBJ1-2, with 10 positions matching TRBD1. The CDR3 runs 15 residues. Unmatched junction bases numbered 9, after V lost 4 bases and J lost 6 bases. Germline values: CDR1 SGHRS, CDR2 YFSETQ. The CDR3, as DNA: TGCGCCAGCAGCCTCACCGGGACAGGGGTGGATGGCTACACCTTC. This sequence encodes CASSLTGTGVDGYTF.

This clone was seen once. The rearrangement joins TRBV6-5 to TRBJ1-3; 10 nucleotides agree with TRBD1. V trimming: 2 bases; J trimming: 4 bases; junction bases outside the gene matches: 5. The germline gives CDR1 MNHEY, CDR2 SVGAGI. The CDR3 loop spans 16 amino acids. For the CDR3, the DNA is TGTGCCAGCAGTTACACGGACAGGGGGACAGGAAACACCATATATTTT. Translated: CASSYTDRGTGNTIYF.

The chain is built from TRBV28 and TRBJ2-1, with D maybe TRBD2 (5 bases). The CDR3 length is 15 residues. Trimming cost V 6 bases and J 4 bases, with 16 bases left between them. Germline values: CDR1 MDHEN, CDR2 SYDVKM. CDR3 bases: TGTGCCAGCAGCCCTCATGGGAGCGGTTACAATGAGCAGTTCTTC. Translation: CASSPHGSGYNEQFF. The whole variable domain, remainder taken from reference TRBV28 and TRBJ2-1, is DVKVTQSSRYLVKRTGEKVFLECVQDMDHENMFWYRQDPGLGLRLIYFSYDVKMKEKGDIPEGYSVSREKKERFSLILESASTNQTSMYLCASSPHGSGYNEQFFGPGTRLTVL.

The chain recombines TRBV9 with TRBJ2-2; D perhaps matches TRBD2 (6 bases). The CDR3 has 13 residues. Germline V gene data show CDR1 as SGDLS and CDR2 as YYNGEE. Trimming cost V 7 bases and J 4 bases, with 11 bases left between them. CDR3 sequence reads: CASGLGGTGELFF. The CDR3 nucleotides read TGTGCCAGCGGGCTGGGGGGCACCGGGGAGCTGTTTTTT.

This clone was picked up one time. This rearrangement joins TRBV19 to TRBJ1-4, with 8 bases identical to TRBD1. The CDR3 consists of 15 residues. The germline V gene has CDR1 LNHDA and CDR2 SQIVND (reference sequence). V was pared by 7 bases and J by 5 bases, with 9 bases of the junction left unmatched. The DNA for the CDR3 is TGTGCCAGTACCCCAGCCGGGACAGGAAATGAAAAACTGTTTTTT. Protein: CASTPAGTGNEKLFF.

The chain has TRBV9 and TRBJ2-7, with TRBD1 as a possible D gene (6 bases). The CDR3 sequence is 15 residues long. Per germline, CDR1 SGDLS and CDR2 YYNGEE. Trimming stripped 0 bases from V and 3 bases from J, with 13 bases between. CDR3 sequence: CASSVDGTKDYEQYF. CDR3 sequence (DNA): TGTGCCAGCAGCGTAGATGGGACAAAAGACTACGAGCAGTACTTC. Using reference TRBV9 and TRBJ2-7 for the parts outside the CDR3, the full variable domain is DSGVTQTPKHLITATGQRVTLRCSPRSGDLSVYWYQQSLDQGLQFLIQYYNGEERAKGNILERFSAQQFPDLHSELNLSSLELGDSALYFCASSVDGTKDYEQYFGPGTRLTVT.

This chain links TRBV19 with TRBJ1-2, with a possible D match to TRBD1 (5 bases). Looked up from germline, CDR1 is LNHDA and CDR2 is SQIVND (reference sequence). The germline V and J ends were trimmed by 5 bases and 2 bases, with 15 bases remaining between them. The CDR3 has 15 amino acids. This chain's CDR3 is CASSFSRVLNYGYTF. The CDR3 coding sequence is TGTGCCAGTAGTTTCTCCAGGGTCCTGAACTATGGCTACACCTTC.

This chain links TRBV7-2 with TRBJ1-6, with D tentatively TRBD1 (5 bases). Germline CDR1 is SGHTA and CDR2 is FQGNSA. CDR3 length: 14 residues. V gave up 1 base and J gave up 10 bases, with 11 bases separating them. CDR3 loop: CASSLGRADSPLHF. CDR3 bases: TGTGCCAGCAGCTTAGGCAGGGCGGACTCACCCCTCCACTTT.